This TCR beta chain was captured by sequencing in a study of OX40 agonist ivuxolimab in advanced cancers. Measured with immunoSEQ multiplex PCR; TCRdb has only the in-frame clones, and not every one. In the table there are about 45,000 clones, 70% to 85% of which are singletons. CDR1 and CDR2 from the germline V gene are MNHNY and SVGAGI (reference sequence). V was cut by 6 bases and J by 2 bases, with 14 bases left in between. The CDR3 is 14 amino acids. The sequence was obtained from an adult with an advanced solid tumor such as melanoma, head and neck, liver or kidney cancer. This material consisted of CD4+ or CD8+ T cells sorted from blood, taken in a trial of the OX40 agonist ivuxolimab. V is TRBV6-6 and J is TRBJ2-7; D unresolved. CDR3 nucleotides: TGTGCCAGCAGGGGTTCGGGCCGGACCTACGAGCAGTACTTC. Encoded protein: CASRGSGRTYEQYF.